The 11 T cell receptor beta chains below were found in one sample sequenced in a study of cytomegalovirus exposure and HLA in healthy donors. Amplification used 60 Vbeta primers and 13 Jbeta primers. Repertoires were generated with immunoSEQ multiplex PCR, while TCRdb's copy carries only in-frame clones and drops some. The table includes under 150,000 clones, almost 80% detected once. The sequencing sample was made of PBMCs. These receptors all come from a woman aged 25 to 39 in good health and CMV-seronegative.

This chain uses TRBV30 with TRBJ2-6; the match to TRBD1 covers 9 bases. Germline V gene sequence: CDR1 GTSNPN, CDR2 SVGIG (reference sequence). Germline trimming cut 1 base from V and 1 base from J; bases unmatched to any gene: 8. The CDR3 loop spans 18 amino acids. CDR3: CAWSAPDRGRSGANVLTF. DNA for the CDR3: TGTGCCTGGAGTGCCCCGGACAGGGGCAGGTCTGGGGCCAACGTCCTGACTTTC. Looking up the rest from reference TRBV30 and TRBJ2-6 gives the full variable domain: SQTIHQWPATLVQPVGSPLSLECTVEGTSNPNLYWYRQAAGRGLQLLFYSVGIGQISSEVPQNLSASRPQDRQFILSSKKLLLSDSGFYLCAWSAPDRGRSGANVLTFGAGSRLTVL.

J is TRBJ1-6 and V is TRBV6-1; D ambiguous. The CDR3 covers 13 residues. Germline V gives CDR1 MNHNS, CDR2 SASEGT. V was cut by 2 bases and J by 6 bases, with 5 bases left in between. CDR3 coding DNA: TGTGCCAGCAGTGAAAGAGTTAATTCACCCCTCCACTTT. It translates to CASSERVNSPLHF.

Notes on this clone: Other DNA sequences in the sample encode the same CDR3. This rearrangement joins TRBV9 to TRBJ2-5, with a possible D match to TRBD1 (8 bases). The CDR3 contains 16 residues. Trimming stripped 1 base from V and 5 bases from J, with 18 bases between. CDR1 and CDR2 (germline): SGDLS, YYNGEE. The CDR3, as DNA: TGTGCCAGCAGCGTAAATCCCGGACAGGGAGGGGAGACCCAGTACTTC. It is translated as CASSVNPGQGGETQYF.

This chain connects TRBV30 to TRBJ1-1; maybe TRBD1 (6 bases). V shed 6 bases and J shed 0 bases, with 14 bases lying between them. Germline-derived CDR1 and CDR2 are GTSNPN and SVGIG (reference sequence). This CDR3 comprises 14 residues. The CDR3 nucleotides read TGTGCCTGCCGGCAGGGGTCCCTGAACACTGAAGCTTTCTTT. Protein: CACRQGSLNTEAFF.

The CDR3 loop reads CASSAGGANTEAFF. In nucleotides, the CDR3 is TGTGCCAGCAGTGCAGGGGGTGCCAACACTGAAGCTTTCTTT. This chain uses TRBV6-5 with TRBJ1-1; 7 nucleotides match TRBD1. This CDR3 is built from 14 residues. V lost 5 bases, J lost 2 bases, and 5 bases stayed unmatched. Germline V gene sequence: CDR1 MNHEY, CDR2 SVGAGI.

This clone was observed a handful of times. The V and J genes are TRBV28 and TRBJ1-6; D unclear. The length of the CDR3 is 16 residues. Trimming left V 5 bases short and J 6 bases short, with 17 bases between. Germline CDR1 MDHEN, CDR2 SYDVKM. CDR3 sequence: CASSHLPGWFNSPLHF. CDR3 nucleotides: TGTGCCAGCAGTCACTTACCGGGTTGGTTTAATTCACCCCTCCACTTT.

The gene calls are TRBV5-6 and TRBJ2-7; D is perhaps TRBD1 (6 bases). The ends were cut back, 4 bases at V and 0 bases at J, with 11 bases in the middle. CDR3 length equals 14 residues. Germline V gene sequence: CDR1 SGHDT, CDR2 YYEEEE. DNA for the CDR3: TGTGCCAGCAGCCTGGCAGGGGACTCCTACGAGCAGTACTTC. Protein: CASSLAGDSYEQYF.

The sample holds one count of this clone. The chain is built from TRBV28 and TRBJ1-2; TRBD1 agrees at 11 bases. With V trimmed by 3 bases and J by 4 bases, 7 bases remained unmatched. Germline V gene sequence: CDR1 MDHEN, CDR2 SYDVKM. The CDR3 is 16 residues long. The CDR3 protein is CASSFGTGGDGYGYTF. Written as DNA, the CDR3 is TGTGCCAGCAGTTTTGGGACAGGGGGGGACGGCTATGGCTACACCTTC.

CDR3 nucleotides: TGTGCCAGCAGCCCCCCGTCGACAGGAGGCTATGGCTACACCTTC. Translating gives CASSPPSTGGYGYTF. This chain joins TRBV5-4 and TRBJ1-2; D perhaps matches TRBD1 (6 bases). Germline lookup yields CDR1 SGHNT and CDR2 YYREEE (reference sequence). The germline V and J ends were trimmed by 4 bases and 4 bases, with 17 bases remaining between them. The CDR3 spans 15 residues.

This rearrangement joins TRBV6-5 to TRBJ2-7, with 10 nucleotides matching TRBD1. V dropped 5 bases and J dropped 6; count of bases not matched to a gene: 10. The CDR3 length is 15 residues. CDR1 and CDR2 (germline): MNHEY, SVGAGI. The DNA of the CDR3 is TGTGCCAGCAGTCCCCCGGGACAGGGGAGTGGCGAGCAGTACTTC. Translation: CASSPPGQGSGEQYF.

This clone was recorded once. The rearrangement joins TRBV4-1 to TRBJ2-5; 7 bases are shared with TRBD1. V dropped 1 base and J dropped 5; count of bases not matched to a gene: 4. The CDR3 contains 14 residues. Germline values: CDR1 MGHRA, CDR2 YSYEKL. CDR3 sequence reads: CASSQVGGQETQYF. CDR3 bases: TGCGCCAGCAGCCAAGTAGGGGGCCAGGAGACCCAGTACTTC.